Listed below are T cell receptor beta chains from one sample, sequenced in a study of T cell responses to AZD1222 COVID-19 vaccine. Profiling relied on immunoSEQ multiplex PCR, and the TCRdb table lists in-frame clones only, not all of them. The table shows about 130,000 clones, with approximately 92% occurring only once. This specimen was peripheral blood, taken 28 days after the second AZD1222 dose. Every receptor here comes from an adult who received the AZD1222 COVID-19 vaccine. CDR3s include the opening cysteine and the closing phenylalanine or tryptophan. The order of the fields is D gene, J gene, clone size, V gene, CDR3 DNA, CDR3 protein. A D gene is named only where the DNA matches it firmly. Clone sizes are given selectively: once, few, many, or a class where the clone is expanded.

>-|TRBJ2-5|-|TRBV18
TGTGCCAGCTCACCACCGGGAGAGACCCAGTACTTC
CASSPPGETQYF
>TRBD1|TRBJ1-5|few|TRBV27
TGTGCCAGCAGTCCGACCGGACAGGCGAGCAATCAGCCCCAGCATTTT
CASSPTGQASNQPQHF
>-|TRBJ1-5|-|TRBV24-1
TGTGCCACCAGTCCCCGGCAGGGGCGTCAGCCCCAGCATTTT
CATSPRQGRQPQHF
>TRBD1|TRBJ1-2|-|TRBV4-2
TGTGCCAGCAGCCAGGGAGGACAGGGGTTCGGCTACACCTTC
CASSQGGQGFGYTF
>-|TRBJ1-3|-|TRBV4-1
TGCGCCAGCAGCCAAGGAACAAGGCCCTCTGGAAACACCATATATTTT
CASSQGTRPSGNTIYF
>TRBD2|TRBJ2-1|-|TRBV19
TGTGCCAGTAGTATATCCAGCGGGGTGCTTAATGAGCAGTTCTTC
CASSISSGVLNEQFF
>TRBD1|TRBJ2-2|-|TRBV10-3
TGTGCCATCAGTGAAGGACAGGGGGCAACCGGGGAGCTGTTTTTT
CAISEGQGATGELFF
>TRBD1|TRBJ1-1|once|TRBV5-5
TGTGCCAGCAGCTTGGTGACAGGGGGCATGGCTTTCTTT
CASSLVTGGMAFF
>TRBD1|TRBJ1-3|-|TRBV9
TGTGCCACCAAATGGACAGGGCGAAACACCATATATTTT
CATKWTGRNTIYF
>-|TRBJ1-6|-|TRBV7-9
TGTGCCAGCAGCCAGGGGATTGGATCACCCCTCCACTTT
CASSQGIGSPLHF
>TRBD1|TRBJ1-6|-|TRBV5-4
TGTGCCAGCAGCTTGGGTTCTGGGACAGCATATAATTCACCCCTCCACTTT
CASSLGSGTAYNSPLHF
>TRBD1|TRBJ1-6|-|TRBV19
TGTGCCAGTAGTAAGTTCCAGGGGGGTTCACCCCTCCACTTT
CASSKFQGGSPLHF